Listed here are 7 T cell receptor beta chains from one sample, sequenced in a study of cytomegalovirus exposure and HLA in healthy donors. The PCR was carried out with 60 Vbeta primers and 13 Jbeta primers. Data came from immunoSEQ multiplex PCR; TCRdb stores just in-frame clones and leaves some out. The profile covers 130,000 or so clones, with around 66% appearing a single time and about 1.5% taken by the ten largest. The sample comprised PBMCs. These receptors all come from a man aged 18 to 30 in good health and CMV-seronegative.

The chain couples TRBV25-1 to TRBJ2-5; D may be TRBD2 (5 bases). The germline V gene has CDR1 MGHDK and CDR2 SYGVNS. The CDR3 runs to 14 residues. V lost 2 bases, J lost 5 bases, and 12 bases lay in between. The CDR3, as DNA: TGTGCCAGCAGTGAAGTGAGGGATTTGGAGACCCAGTACTTC. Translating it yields CASSEVRDLETQYF. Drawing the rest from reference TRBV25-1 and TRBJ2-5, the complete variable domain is EADIYQTPRYLVIGTGKKITLECSQTMGHDKMYWYQQDPGMELHLIHYSYGVNSTEKGDLSSESTVSRIRTEHFPLTLESARPSHTSQYLCASSEVRDLETQYFGPGTRLLVL.

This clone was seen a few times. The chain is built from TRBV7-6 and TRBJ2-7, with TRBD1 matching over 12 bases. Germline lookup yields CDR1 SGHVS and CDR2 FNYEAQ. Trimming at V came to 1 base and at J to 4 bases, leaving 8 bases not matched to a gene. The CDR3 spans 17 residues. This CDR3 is CASSLVGGQGAVYEQYF. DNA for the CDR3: TGTGCCAGCAGCTTAGTAGGGGGACAGGGGGCTGTGTACGAGCAGTACTTC.

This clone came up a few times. The CDR3 sequence is CASSAGTDYEQYF. The CDR3 nucleotides read TGCGCCAGCAGTGCAGGGACAGACTACGAGCAGTACTTC. The rearrangement links TRBV10-1 to TRBJ2-7; TRBD1 agrees at 7 bases. This CDR3 is built from 13 residues. V was clipped by 4 bases and J by 3 bases; unmatched bases: 3. The V gene's germline CDR1 is WNHNN and CDR2 SYGVQD (reference sequence).

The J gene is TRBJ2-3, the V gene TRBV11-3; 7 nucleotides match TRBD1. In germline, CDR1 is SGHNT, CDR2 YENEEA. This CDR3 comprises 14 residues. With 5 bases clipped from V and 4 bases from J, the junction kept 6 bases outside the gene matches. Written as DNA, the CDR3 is TGTGCCAGCAGCAACAGGGGCCATTCAGATACGCAGTATTTT. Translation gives CASSNRGHSDTQYF.

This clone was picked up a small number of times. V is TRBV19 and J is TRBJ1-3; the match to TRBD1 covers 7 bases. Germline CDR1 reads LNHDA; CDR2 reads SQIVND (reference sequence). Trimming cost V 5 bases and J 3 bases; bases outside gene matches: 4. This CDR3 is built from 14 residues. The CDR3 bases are TGTGCCAGTAGTTCCCGGGACAGTGGAAACACCATATATTTT. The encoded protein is CASSSRDSGNTIYF.

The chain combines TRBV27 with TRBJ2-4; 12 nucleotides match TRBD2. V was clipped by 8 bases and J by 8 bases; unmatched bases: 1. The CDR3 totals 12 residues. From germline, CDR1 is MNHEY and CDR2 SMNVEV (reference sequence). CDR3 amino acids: CASASGRDIQYF. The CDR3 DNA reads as TGTGCCAGCGCTAGCGGGAGGGACATTCAGTACTTC.

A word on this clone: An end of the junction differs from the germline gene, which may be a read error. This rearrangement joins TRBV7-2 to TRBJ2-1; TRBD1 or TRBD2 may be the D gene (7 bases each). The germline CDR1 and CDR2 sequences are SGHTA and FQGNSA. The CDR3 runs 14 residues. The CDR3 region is CASSLAGGVDQQFF. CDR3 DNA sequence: TGTGCCAGCAGCCTAGCAGGGGGGGTAGACCAGCAGTTCTTC.